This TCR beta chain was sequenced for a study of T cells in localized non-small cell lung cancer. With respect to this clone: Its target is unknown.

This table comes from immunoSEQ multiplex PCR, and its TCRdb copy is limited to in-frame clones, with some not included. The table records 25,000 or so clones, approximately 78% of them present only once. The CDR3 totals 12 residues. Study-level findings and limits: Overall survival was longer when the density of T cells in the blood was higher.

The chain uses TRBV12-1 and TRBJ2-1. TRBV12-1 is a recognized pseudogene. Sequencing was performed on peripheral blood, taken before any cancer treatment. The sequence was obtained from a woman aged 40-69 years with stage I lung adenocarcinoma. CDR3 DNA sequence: TGTGCCAGCAGGCCGGCCCCGTCCGTCGGGTTCTTC. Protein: CASRPAPSVGFF.